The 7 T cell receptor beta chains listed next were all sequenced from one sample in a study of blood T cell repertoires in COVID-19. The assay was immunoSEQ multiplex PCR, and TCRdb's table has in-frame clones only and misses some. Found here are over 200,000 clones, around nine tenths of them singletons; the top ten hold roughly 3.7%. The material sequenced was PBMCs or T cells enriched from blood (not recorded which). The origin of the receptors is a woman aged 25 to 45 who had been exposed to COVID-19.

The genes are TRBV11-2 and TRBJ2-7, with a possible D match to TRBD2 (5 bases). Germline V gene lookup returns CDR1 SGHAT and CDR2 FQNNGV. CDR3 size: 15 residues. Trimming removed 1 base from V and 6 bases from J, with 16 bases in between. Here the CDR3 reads CASSLGHASSGEQYF. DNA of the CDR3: TGTGCCAGCAGCTTAGGTCACGCTAGCTCGGGCGAGCAGTACTTC.

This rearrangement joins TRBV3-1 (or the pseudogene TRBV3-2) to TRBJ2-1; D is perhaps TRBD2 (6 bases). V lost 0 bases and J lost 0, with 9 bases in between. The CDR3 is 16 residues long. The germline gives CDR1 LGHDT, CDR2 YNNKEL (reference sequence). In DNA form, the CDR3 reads TGTGCCAGCAGCCAAGATTGGAGGGTCTCCTACAATGAGCAGTTCTTC. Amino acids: CASSQDWRVSYNEQFF.

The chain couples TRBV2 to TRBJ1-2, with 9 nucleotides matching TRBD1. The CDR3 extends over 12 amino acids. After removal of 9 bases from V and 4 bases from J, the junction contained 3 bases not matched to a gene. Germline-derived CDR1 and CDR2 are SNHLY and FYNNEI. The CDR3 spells CASNRGPYGYTF. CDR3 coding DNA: TGTGCCAGTAACAGGGGGCCCTATGGCTACACCTTC.

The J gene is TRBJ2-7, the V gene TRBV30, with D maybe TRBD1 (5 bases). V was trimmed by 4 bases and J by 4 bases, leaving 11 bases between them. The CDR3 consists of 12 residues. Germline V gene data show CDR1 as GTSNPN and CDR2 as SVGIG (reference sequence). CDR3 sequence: CAWTDQGYEQYF. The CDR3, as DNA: TGTGCCTGGACCGACCAGGGTTACGAGCAGTACTTC. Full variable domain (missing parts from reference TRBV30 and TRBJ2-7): SQTIHQWPATLVQPVGSPLSLECTVEGTSNPNLYWYRQAAGRGLQLLFYSVGIGQISSEVPQNLSASRPQDRQFILSSKKLLLSDSGFYLCAWTDQGYEQYFGPGTRLTVT.

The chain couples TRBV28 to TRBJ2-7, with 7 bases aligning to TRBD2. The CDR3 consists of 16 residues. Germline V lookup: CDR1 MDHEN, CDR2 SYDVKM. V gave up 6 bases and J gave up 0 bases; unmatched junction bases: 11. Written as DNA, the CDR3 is TGTGCCAGCAGAACAACGGGAGCGGGAAGCTCCTACGAGCAGTACTTC. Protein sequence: CASRTTGAGSSYEQYF.

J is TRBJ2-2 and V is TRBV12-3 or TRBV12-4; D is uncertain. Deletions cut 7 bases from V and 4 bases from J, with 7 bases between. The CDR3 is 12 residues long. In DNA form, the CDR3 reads TGTGCCAGCACCTTGCGCACCGGGGAGCTGTTTTTT. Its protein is CASTLRTGELFF.

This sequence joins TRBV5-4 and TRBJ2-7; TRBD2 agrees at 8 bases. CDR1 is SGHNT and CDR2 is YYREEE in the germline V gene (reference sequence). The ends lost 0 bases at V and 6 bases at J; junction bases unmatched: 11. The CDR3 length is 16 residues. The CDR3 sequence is CASSLGVVAGGGEQYF. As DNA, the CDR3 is TGTGCCAGCAGCTTGGGGGTGGTGGCGGGAGGCGGCGAGCAGTACTTC.